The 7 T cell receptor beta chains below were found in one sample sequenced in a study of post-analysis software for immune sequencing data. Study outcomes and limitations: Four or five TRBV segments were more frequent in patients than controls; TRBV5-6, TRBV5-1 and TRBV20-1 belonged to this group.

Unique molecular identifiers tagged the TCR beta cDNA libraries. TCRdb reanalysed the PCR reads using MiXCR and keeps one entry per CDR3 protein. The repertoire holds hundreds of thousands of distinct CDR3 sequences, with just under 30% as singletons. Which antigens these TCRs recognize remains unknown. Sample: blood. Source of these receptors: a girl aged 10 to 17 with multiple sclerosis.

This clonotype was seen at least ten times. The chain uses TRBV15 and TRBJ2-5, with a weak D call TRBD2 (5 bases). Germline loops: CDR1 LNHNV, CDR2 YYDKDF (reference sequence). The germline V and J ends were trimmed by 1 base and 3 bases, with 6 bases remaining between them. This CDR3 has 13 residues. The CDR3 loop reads CATSRAGKETQYF. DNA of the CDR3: TGTGCCACCAGCAGAGCGGGGAAAGAGACCCAGTACTTC.

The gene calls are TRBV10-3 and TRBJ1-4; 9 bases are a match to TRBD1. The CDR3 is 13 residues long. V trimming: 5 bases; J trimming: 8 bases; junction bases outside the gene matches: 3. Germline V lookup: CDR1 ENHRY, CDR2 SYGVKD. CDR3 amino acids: CAISRTGAEKLFF. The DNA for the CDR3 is TGTGCCATCAGTAGGACAGGGGCCGAAAAACTGTTTTTT.

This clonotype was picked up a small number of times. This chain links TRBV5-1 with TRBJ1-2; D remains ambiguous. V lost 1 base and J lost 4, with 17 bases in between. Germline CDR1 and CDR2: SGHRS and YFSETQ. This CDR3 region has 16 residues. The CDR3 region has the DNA TGCGCCAGCAGCTTGAGATCGCCGGGCGGCAGCTATGGCTACACCTTC. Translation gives CASSLRSPGGSYGYTF.

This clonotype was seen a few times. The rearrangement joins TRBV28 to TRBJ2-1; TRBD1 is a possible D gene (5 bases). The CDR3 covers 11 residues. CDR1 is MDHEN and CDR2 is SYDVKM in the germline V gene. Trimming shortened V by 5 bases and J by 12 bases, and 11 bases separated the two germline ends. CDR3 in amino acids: CASSAAGWQFF. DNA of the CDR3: TGTGCCAGCAGTGCGGCAGGGTGGCAGTTCTTC. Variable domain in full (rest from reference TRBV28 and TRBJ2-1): DVKVTQSSRYLVKRTGEKVFLECVQDMDHENMFWYRQDPGLGLRLIYFSYDVKMKEKGDIPEGYSVSREKKERFSLILESASTNQTSMYLCASSAAGWQFFGPGTRLTVL.

CDR3: CASSLYSHGDRGRADTQYF. CDR3 nucleotide sequence: TGTGCCAGCAGTTTATACTCCCACGGGGACCGCGGGAGGGCAGATACGCAGTATTTT. The V gene is TRBV28, the J gene TRBJ2-3; 9 bases match TRBD2. CDR1 and CDR2 from the germline V gene are MDHEN and SYDVKM. The CDR3 is made up of 19 amino acids. Trimming took 1 base from V and 4 from J; bases not matched to a gene: 15.

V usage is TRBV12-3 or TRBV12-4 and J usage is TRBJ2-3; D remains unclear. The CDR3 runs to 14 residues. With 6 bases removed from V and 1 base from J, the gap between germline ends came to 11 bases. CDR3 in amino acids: CASRQLARTDTQYF. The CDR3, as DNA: TGTGCCAGCAGGCAATTGGCCCGCACAGATACGCAGTATTTT.

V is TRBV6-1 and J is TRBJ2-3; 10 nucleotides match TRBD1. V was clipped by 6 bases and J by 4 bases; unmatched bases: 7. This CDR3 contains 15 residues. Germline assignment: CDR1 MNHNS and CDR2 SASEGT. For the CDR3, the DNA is TGTGCCAGCAGCCCCGGGACAGGGGCAGCAGATACGCAGTATTTT. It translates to CASSPGTGAADTQYF.